This TCR beta chain was recovered during a study of blood T cell repertoires in COVID-19 (dated by TCRdb to the early 2020s). Regarding the study in general: Samples from collaborators originated in the United States, Italy and Spain and spanned both the acute and convalescent phases of COVID-19. A freely available public database, intended as a resource for researchers studying the immune response to SARS-CoV-2, is where the repertoires were released. Where available, HLA class I and class II types were taken from metadata supplied by the sample provider and were not determined by assay-based typing. Nearly every sample came with metadata listing a de-identified subject ID, COVID-19 status, age in years and sex. The prospective study material was composed of cDNA or gDNA derived from T cells, B-cell-depleted T cells, or PBMCs. The dataset comprised deeply sampled blood TCRbeta repertoires from subjects exposed to, actively infected with, or recovered from COVID-19. The samples were drawn from two sources: the first 160 participants of the ongoing ImmuneRACE study, and 1,254 subjects contributed by 6 global collaborators.

Regarding this clone: Its antigen remains unidentified. It has no much larger one-base neighbor in the sample; base qualities were not kept.

In the prospective study, participants were about 18 to 90 years old, resided in approximately 22 geographic areas of the United States, and were enrolled through a virtual design. Cohort assignment in the prospective study relied on participant-reported clinical history from a screening survey and a study questionnaire. For ImmuneRACE Cohort 3, a participant was defined as recovered based on two consecutive negative NP/OP PCR tests, clearance by a healthcare professional, or resolution of symptoms. In the prospective study, mobile phlebotomists collected whole blood, serum and a nasopharyngeal or oropharyngeal swab from each participant. Over a 2-month period, participants in the prospective study had the option of providing additional blood draws and questionnaires. Before DNA extraction, blood samples from the prospective study were shipped at room temperature or frozen. The immunoSEQ Assay, a bias-controlled multiplex PCR, was used to amplify TCRbeta CDR3 regions from genomic DNA. In the authors' own workflow: Within the assay, amplification of reference gene primers was used to estimate how many nucleated cells each sample contained. To quantify the absolute abundance of each unique TCRbeta CDR3 rearrangement, sequence reads were collapsed and filtered. For each sample, productive Simpson clonality was calculated as the square root of Simpson's diversity index over productive rearrangements. TCRdb provides this immuneACCESS table in a form limited to in-frame rearrangements. Some clones are lacking; in checked studies, under half of them reflect an unresolved V gene, and why the rest are absent is not known. That table supplies the V and J calls and clone size; D and trimming were determined from the DNA. The sample includes approximately 200,000 clones, with 70% to 85% observed a single time. The ten largest clonotypes hold 1.8% of the sample.

The germline V gene (reference sequence) supplies CDR1 GTSNPN and CDR2 SVGIG. Trimming removed 0 bases from V and 8 bases from J; the gene matches leave 17 bases unexplained. The CDR3 holds 17 amino acids from the cysteine to the phenylalanine. The retained sequence is limited to the CDR3, 51 bases, with the frame set at the first base. Results and caveats for the whole study, not just this receptor: How much clinical and demographic metadata was included differed by source and by participant, and the metadata was provided uncurated.

The source is a man between 60 and 70 years old who had recovered from COVID-19. Sequenced material: PBMCs or T cells enriched from blood (not recorded which). Recombination joined TRBV30 with TRBJ1-2; 8 middle bases align to TRBD1. The CDR3 protein: CAWSVNFGSDRAYGYTF. The DNA is TGTGCCTGGAGTGTTAACTTCGGGTCGGACAGGGCATACGGCTACACCTTC.